The entry that follows covers one T cell receptor beta chain sequence. The data stem from a study of blood T cell repertoires in COVID-19. Method: immunoSEQ multiplex PCR; TCRdb's copy keeps in-frame clones and lacks some. The table lists about 120,000 clones, around nine tenths of them singletons. After removal of 5 bases from V and 6 bases from J, the junction contained 5 bases not matched to a gene. The CDR3 covers 14 residues. The germline CDR1 and CDR2 sequences are SGHTA and FQGNSA. The sequenced sample was peripheral blood. This TCR was sampled from a woman aged 45-60 years with acute or convalescent COVID-19. The chain has TRBV7-2 and TRBJ1-5, with 9 bases aligning to TRBD1. The CDR3 spells CASSGGQGGQPQHF. Here the CDR3 DNA reads TGTGCCAGCAGCGGGGGACAGGGTGGTCAGCCCCAGCATTTT.